These T cell receptor beta chains were read from a single sample in a study of T cells in Graves' hyperthyroidism and ophthalmopathy. TCRdb re-called the multiplex PCR reads with MiXCR, one entry per CDR3 protein. The data show about 290,000 distinct CDR3 sequences, about a sixth seen once. The sequenced material came from blood. Receptors originate from an older woman with Graves' ophthalmopathy. Both conserved end residues are part of each CDR3. The D gene is left open where the match is weak. Clone size is not always given. Where it is, it says once, few, many or a class for expanded clones.

CDR3 DNA	CDR3 protein	D gene	V gene	J gene	clone size
TGTGCCATCAGTGACCGCCGGGGAAATTCTGGAAACACCATATATTTT	CAISDRRGNSGNTIYF	-	TRBV10-3	TRBJ1-3	many
TGCAGTGCTAGTGCGAGGGCCGACGAGCAGTACTTC	CSASARADEQYF	-	TRBV20-1	TRBJ2-7	-
TGTGCCAGCTCGGTATCAACTAATGAAAAACTGTTTTTT	CASSVSTNEKLFF	-	TRBV18	TRBJ1-4	many
TGTGCCAGCAGTATAGGGGGATCTGCCCAGCATTTT	CASSIGGSAQHF	-	TRBV12-3/TRBV12-4	TRBJ1-5	-
TGTGCCAGCAGCGTAGGGCGATGGGGAATTCAAGGGTATGGCTACACCTTC	CASSVGRWGIQGYGYTF	-	TRBV9	TRBJ1-2	few
TGTGCCAGCAGCTTGAAAGGGGGGAACACTGAAGCTTTCTTT	CASSLKGGNTEAFF	-	TRBV5-4	TRBJ1-1	many
TGCAGCGTCGACCTCACAGGAACTTCTGGGGCCAACGTCCTGACTTTC	CSVDLTGTSGANVLTF	-	TRBV29-1	TRBJ2-6	once
TGCGCCAGCAGCCAAGGGGATTATCGGCTCTACGAGCAGTACTTC	CASSQGDYRLYEQYF	-	TRBV4-1	TRBJ2-7	many
TGCGCCAGCAGCTTGAGGGCAGAGTACACCGGGGAGCTGTTTTTT	CASSLRAEYTGELFF	-	TRBV5-1	TRBJ2-2	few
TGTGCCATCAGTGAGTCCCATCAGGGGAACACTGAAGCTTTCTTT	CAISESHQGNTEAFF	-	TRBV10-3	TRBJ1-1	many
TGTGCCAGCTCACCAATTGTTGACACTGAAGCTTTCTTT	CASSPIVDTEAFF	-	TRBV18	TRBJ1-1	many
TGTGCCAGCAGCTTGTATGGGGGGGCCACAGATACGCAGTATTTT	CASSLYGGATDTQYF	-	TRBV5-5	TRBJ2-3	many
TGTGCCAGCAATTACCTCGGAATTACCGAAAAACTGTTTTTT	CASNYLGITEKLFF	-	TRBV2	TRBJ1-4	many
TGTGCCAGCAGCTTTCCAGGACAGGGGGACAATTCACCCCTCCACTTT	CASSFPGQGDNSPLHF	TRBD1	TRBV7-2	TRBJ1-6	many
TGTGCCAGCAGCTTGCGCGAGGATATTGAAGAGACCCAGTACTTC	CASSLREDIEETQYF	-	TRBV7-3	TRBJ2-5	-
TGTGCCAGCAGCTTTAGCACACAGAACACTGAAGCTTTCTTT	CASSFSTQNTEAFF	-	TRBV7-2	TRBJ1-1	many
TGTGCCAGCAGCGGGGATTCAATGAACACTGAAGCTTTCTTT	CASSGDSMNTEAFF	-	TRBV2	TRBJ1-1	-
TGTGCCAGTCAACGCGGACCGCCTAATGAAAAACTGTTTTTT	CASQRGPPNEKLFF	-	TRBV5-5	TRBJ1-4	few
TGTGCCAGCAGTTACTCGAAGGGCAGCTCTGGAAACACCATATATTTT	CASSYSKGSSGNTIYF	-	TRBV6-5	TRBJ1-3	-
TGTGCCAGCAGTTATCGACTAGCGGGAGTCTACGAGCAGTACTTC	CASSYRLAGVYEQYF	TRBD2	TRBV7-2	TRBJ2-7	many
TGTGCCAGCAGAGCCCAGGACAGACCCTATGGCTACACCTTC	CASRAQDRPYGYTF	-	TRBV12-3/TRBV12-4	TRBJ1-2	many
TGCAGCGGCTCTCCTTGGGGAGTCGGCGGGGGCGAGACCCAGTACTTC	CSGSPWGVGGGETQYF	-	TRBV29-1	TRBJ2-5	many